These 19 T cell receptor beta chains originate from one sample sequenced in a study of blood T cell repertoires in COVID-19. Here immunoSEQ multiplex PCR was the method, and the copy in TCRdb shows in-frame clones only, minus some. Here the sample spans approximately 230,000 clones, just over 85% being singletons. Sequenced material: PBMCs or T cells enriched from blood (not recorded which). Receptors originate from a young man who had recovered from COVID-19.

This clone is a singleton in its sample. The rearrangement links TRBV11-2 to TRBJ2-3, with 9 bases identical to TRBD2. The CDR3 contains 18 residues. The V gene end was trimmed by 1 base and the J gene end by 0 bases; junction bases not matched to a gene: 8. CDR1 and CDR2 from the germline V gene are SGHAT and FQNNGV. The CDR3 DNA follows: TGTGCCAGCAGCTTAGTGATTAGCGGGGGCCCTAGCACAGATACGCAGTATTTT. This codes for CASSLVISGGPSTDTQYF.

This chain connects TRBV18 to TRBJ2-3; perhaps TRBD2 as D (6 bases). V dropped 2 bases and J dropped 4 bases, with 13 bases sitting between them. The CDR3 loop spans 15 amino acids. CDR1 is KGHSH and CDR2 is LQKENI in the germline V gene. CDR3 in amino acids: CASSPVGSGADTQYF. The CDR3 region has the DNA TGTGCCAGCTCACCAGTCGGGAGTGGCGCAGATACGCAGTATTTT.

The J gene is TRBJ2-1, the V gene TRBV15, with a possible D match to TRBD1 (5 bases). V dropped 4 bases and J dropped 4 bases, with 14 bases sitting between them. The CDR3 runs to 15 residues. The germline V gene encodes CDR1 LNHNV and CDR2 YYDKDF (reference sequence). CDR3 region: CATSIMQGGYNEQFF. Here the CDR3 DNA reads TGTGCCACCAGCATCATGCAGGGTGGTTACAATGAGCAGTTCTTC.

This chain uses TRBV5-6 with TRBJ1-2; 8 bases agree with TRBD1. The J segment lost 4 bases and the V segment lost 4 bases, leaving 18 bases of the junction unmatched. The CDR3 covers 18 residues. The germline V gene has CDR1 SGHDT and CDR2 YYEEEE. The CDR3 region has the DNA TGTGCCAGCAGCCCGCCGTTCTCGTCCAGGGGGCAGGTCTATGGCTACACCTTC. Translation: CASSPPFSSRGQVYGYTF.

This sequence joins TRBV5-1 and TRBJ1-3; D unresolved. V was clipped by 4 bases and J by 8 bases, with 28 bases between them. In germline, CDR1 is SGHRS, CDR2 YFSETQ. The CDR3 is made up of 18 amino acids. As DNA, the CDR3 is TGCGCCAGCAGCCTGCACGGAGGACCGACCCGGCTCGGCGACACCATATATTTT. Translating gives CASSLHGGPTRLGDTIYF.

This clone was counted only a few times. The chain is built from TRBV19 and TRBJ1-2; 8 bases map to TRBD1. This CDR3 has 16 amino acids. The V and J ends lost 2 bases and 4 bases, in that order; junction bases with no gene match: 9. Germline CDR1 is LNHDA and CDR2 is SQIVND (reference sequence). This CDR3 reads CASSIPGTGSRYGYTF. CDR3 in DNA: TGTGCCAGTAGTATACCCGGGACAGGATCCCGCTATGGCTACACCTTC.

This clone has more than one count but fewer than ten. V usage is TRBV6-5 and J usage is TRBJ1-2; D ambiguous. Germline assignment: CDR1 MNHEY and CDR2 SVGAGI. Trimming removed 6 bases from V and 3 bases from J, with 14 bases in between. The CDR3 is 14 amino acids. The CDR3 is CASSPRGGHYGYTF. The CDR3 DNA sequence: TGTGCCAGCAGCCCCCGGGGTGGGCACTATGGCTACACCTTC.

This clone was counted between two and nine times. V and J are TRBV6-5 and TRBJ2-5; TRBD1 might be the D (5 bases). The CDR3 length is 13 residues. Germline assignment: CDR1 MNHEY and CDR2 SVGAGI. V was cut by 8 bases and J by 0 bases, with 10 bases left in between. CDR3 protein: CASLTDYQETQYF. The DNA of the CDR3 is TGTGCCAGCTTGACAGATTACCAAGAGACCCAGTACTTC.

V gene TRBV7-2 combines with J gene TRBJ1-5, with 9 bases that match TRBD1. The CDR3 spans 17 residues. The V gene's germline CDR1 is SGHTA and CDR2 FQGNSA. With 4 bases clipped from V and 7 bases from J, the junction kept 14 bases outside the gene matches. CDR3 amino acids: CASSSPPQTGGGQPQHF. The CDR3 DNA reads as TGTGCCAGCAGCTCACCTCCTCAGACAGGGGGGGGGCAGCCCCAGCATTTT.

This chain joins TRBV2 and TRBJ2-7; unclear D gene. Germline-derived CDR1 and CDR2 are SNHLY and FYNNEI. V lost 5 bases and J 0 bases, leaving 17 bases between the germline ends. The CDR3 runs to 16 residues. CDR3 nucleotides: TGTGCCAGCAGTCGGTTTGGGCAGGAAGACTCCTACGAGCAGTACTTC. This codes for CASSRFGQEDSYEQYF.

This clone showed up just a few times. The chain employs TRBV19 and TRBJ2-1, with 10 bases matching TRBD2. Per the germline V gene, CDR1 is LNHDA and CDR2 is SQIVND (reference sequence). The CDR3 is 16 residues long. V was clipped by 6 bases and J by 8 bases; unmatched bases: 13. The CDR3 DNA reads TGTGCCAGTAGAGCAACCGGAGCGGGGGGGGCCTATGAGCAGTTCTTC. It yields the protein CASRATGAGGAYEQFF.

CDR3 protein: CASSLWDRDEKLFF. The CDR3 region has the DNA TGTGCCAGCAGTCTCTGGGACAGGGATGAAAAACTGTTTTTT. J is TRBJ1-4 and V is TRBV25-1, with 9 bases identical to TRBD1. The V and J ends lost 5 bases and 6 bases, in that order; junction bases with no gene match: 4. The CDR3 loop spans 14 amino acids. CDR1 and CDR2 from the germline V gene are MGHDK and SYGVNS.

The chain joins TRBV5-4 to TRBJ1-1; D is ambiguous. The CDR3 consists of 13 residues. V was trimmed by 3 bases and J by 10 bases, leaving 16 bases between them. CDR1 and CDR2 from the germline V gene are SGHNT and YYREEE (reference sequence). The CDR3 sequence: CASSSQGGRGAFF. CDR3 nucleotides: TGTGCCAGCAGCTCACAAGGAGGGCGTGGAGCTTTCTTT.

The chain employs TRBV7-6 and TRBJ1-2, with TRBD1 identical over 9 bases. The junction had 10 bases not matched to a gene; V was cut back by 5 bases and J by 3 bases. The length of the CDR3 is 16 residues. Germline V lookup: CDR1 SGHVS, CDR2 FNYEAQ. CDR3 sequence reads: CASSLGHRGQDYGYTF. The CDR3 DNA reads as TGTGCCAGCAGCCTGGGGCACAGGGGGCAGGACTATGGCTACACCTTC.

A few counts support this clone. This chain connects TRBV6-5 to TRBJ2-1; TRBD2 matches at 8 bases. Per germline, CDR1 MNHEY and CDR2 SVGAGI. V was pared by 0 bases and J by 10 bases, with 11 bases of the junction left unmatched. The CDR3 runs to 16 residues. This chain's CDR3 is CASSYSIPGLVGEQFF. For the CDR3, the DNA is TGTGCCAGCAGTTACTCGATCCCGGGACTAGTAGGGGAGCAGTTCTTC.

The rearrangement links TRBV7-3 to TRBJ2-2, with 12 bases lining up with TRBD1. Per the germline V gene, CDR1 is SGHTA and CDR2 is FQGTGA. CDR3 length equals 15 residues. J was trimmed by 8 bases and V by 5 bases; bases with no gene match: 6. The CDR3 DNA sequence: TGTGCCAGCAGCCCCCGGGGACAGGGGGCGGGGGAGCTGTTTTTT. Amino acids: CASSPRGQGAGELFF.

The chain carries TRBV12-5 and TRBJ1-4; 7 nucleotides line up with TRBD1. Germline V lookup: CDR1 LGHNT, CDR2 FRNRAP. This CDR3 spans 16 amino acids. Losses at the gene ends were 5 bases for V and 4 bases for J; bases not matched to a gene: 10. CDR3 sequence reads: CASGPGQVPLNEKLFF. The CDR3 DNA follows: TGTGCTAGTGGTCCTGGACAGGTTCCCCTTAATGAAAAACTGTTTTTT. Based on the CDR3 plus reference TRBV12-5 and TRBJ1-4, the full variable domain is DARVTQTPRHKVTEMGQEVTMRCQPILGHNTVFWYRQTMMQGLELLAYFRNRAPLDDSGMPKDRFSAEMPDATLATLKIQPSEPRDSAVYFCASGPGQVPLNEKLFFGSGTQLSVL.

This chain joins TRBV18 and TRBJ1-3; D call uncertain. The V gene lost 3 bases and the J gene lost 4 bases, with 16 bases spanning the gap. CDR1 is KGHSH, CDR2 LQKENI, per germline. CDR3 length: 16 amino acids. This CDR3 reads CASSPPRRELGNTIYF. In nucleotides, the CDR3 is TGTGCCAGCTCACCTCCCCGACGGGAACTGGGAAACACCATATATTTT.

CDR3 loop: CASRKGGVVTEAFF. The CDR3 DNA reads TGTGCCAGTAGAAAAGGCGGTGTAGTAACTGAAGCTTTCTTT. The genes are TRBV7-2 and TRBJ1-1; D is ambiguous. The V end was cut by 9 bases, the J end by 5 bases, with 19 bases between. The CDR3 loop spans 14 amino acids. Germline V CDR1 and CDR2: SGHTA, FQGNSA.